The clone carrying this T cell receptor beta chain was seen more than once but under ten times. Its specificity is unknown. The TCR beta cDNA libraries contained unique molecular identifiers. T cells numbering about 0.85 to 10 million gave rise to roughly 0.5 million cDNA molecules. Each CDR3 protein gets one entry after TCRdb re-called the PCR reads with MiXCR. This sample has about 430,000 distinct CDR3 sequences, with approximately 39% found just once. This sample stems from a study of post-analysis software for immune sequencing data. Study overall: The disease courses spanned relapsing-remitting, secondary progressive and progressive-relapsing forms of multiple sclerosis.

General study points: Included in a set of five TRBV segments more frequent in patients than controls were TRBV5-6, TRBV5-1 and TRBV20-1. Analysis by F measure revealed that same-batch samples clustered strongly together. In multiple sclerosis, normalized Chao1 diversity was significantly below that of controls.

Trimming cost V 8 bases and J 10 bases; bases outside gene matches: 17. Germline CDR1 reads DFQATT; CDR2 reads SNEGSKA (reference sequence). CDR3 size: 13 residues. Sequenced input: blood. The V call is TRBV20-1, the J call TRBJ2-7; the match to TRBD2 covers 7 bases. The TCR sequence derives from a girl between 2 and 10 years old with multiple sclerosis. CDR3 protein: CSPQLEQTGGQYF. The DNA for the CDR3 is TGCAGTCCTCAGCTAGAGCAGACGGGGGGTCAGTACTTC.